This T cell receptor beta chain came from a study of a mutant IDH1 vaccine in newly diagnosed glioma. There are 16 residues in the CDR3. The trim removed 2 bases at V and 1 base at J, leaving 6 bases unmatched. The germline CDR1 and CDR2 sequences are GTSNPN and SVGIG (reference sequence). The table came from immunoSEQ multiplex PCR; TCRdb's copy has only in-frame clones and leaves some out. The sample gives over 45,000 clones, about 80% of which show up once; approximately 5.3% is in the top ten. The time point is: week 47, end of study. The content of each vaccine dose was 300 ug of mutant IDH1 20-mer peptide, and topical imiquimod accompanied it. For this clone: Antigen specificity is unknown.

The chain uses TRBV30 and TRBJ2-3, with 10 bases aligning to TRBD2. This specimen was PBMCs, taken from a glioma patient whose treatment included an IDH1 peptide vaccine. The sequence was collected from a man over 45 with glioma. CDR3 sequence (DNA): TGTGCCTGGAGTACTCTGAGCGGGGGGGGCACAGATACGCAGTATTTT. This encodes CAWSTLSGGGTDTQYF.